The 5 T cell receptor beta chains in this list originate from one sample, sequenced in a study of response to subunit inactivated influenza vaccine. TCRdb reanalysed the RT-PCR reads using MiXCR and keeps one entry per CDR3 protein. This sample has around 480,000 distinct CDR3 sequences; roughly 9.7% occur once, and the top ten carry about 12%. The source was PBMCs from blood, collected roughly 47 days after vaccination. The receptors shown here come from a man aged 45 to 65 who received an inactivated influenza vaccine.

The chain uses TRBV20-1 and TRBJ2-1; no clear D. V was cut by 3 bases and J by 7 bases, with 13 bases left in between. The CDR3 length is 13 residues. The V gene's germline CDR1 is DFQATT and CDR2 SNEGSKA (reference sequence). CDR3 DNA: TGCAGTGCTAGGTTAATAAGAACGAATGAGCAGTTCTTC. Residues: CSARLIRTNEQFF.

The chain joins TRBV6-1 to TRBJ2-3, with D possibly TRBD2 on 5 matching bases. The germline V gene encodes CDR1 MNHNS and CDR2 SASEGT. This CDR3 contains 12 residues. The CDR3 nucleotides read TGTTCAAGCGGTAGGGTCACAGATACGCAGTATTTT. Translation gives CSSGRVTDTQYF.

This clonotype was counted between two and nine times. The rearrangement joins TRBV28 to TRBJ1-1, with unresolved D. Trimming removed 5 bases from V and 2 bases from J, with 9 bases in between. The CDR3 runs to 13 residues. CDR1 is MDHEN and CDR2 is SYDVKM in the germline V gene. The CDR3 protein is CASSPVYNTEAFF. CDR3 bases: TGTGCCAGCAGTCCAGTTTATAACACTGAAGCTTTCTTT.

This clonotype was seen a handful of times. The rearrangement uses TRBV24-1 and TRBJ2-1; TRBD1 or TRBD2 may be the D gene (6 bases each). This CDR3 has 14 residues. The germline V gene has CDR1 KGHDR and CDR2 SFDVKD. V gave up 7 bases and J gave up 4 bases, with 13 bases separating them. DNA of the CDR3: TGTGCCACCAGGGGGGCGGGATCATACAATGAGCAGTTCTTC. It is translated as CATRGAGSYNEQFF.

In its sample, this clonotype was seen a few times. V and J are TRBV12-3 or TRBV12-4 and TRBJ1-5, with 11 bases that match TRBD1. This CDR3 has 16 amino acids. Germline trimming cut 5 bases from V and 1 base from J; bases unmatched to any gene: 4. CDR3 region: CASSTGDRGSNQPQHF. Written as DNA, the CDR3 is TGTGCCAGCAGTACCGGGGACAGGGGGAGCAATCAGCCCCAGCATTTT.